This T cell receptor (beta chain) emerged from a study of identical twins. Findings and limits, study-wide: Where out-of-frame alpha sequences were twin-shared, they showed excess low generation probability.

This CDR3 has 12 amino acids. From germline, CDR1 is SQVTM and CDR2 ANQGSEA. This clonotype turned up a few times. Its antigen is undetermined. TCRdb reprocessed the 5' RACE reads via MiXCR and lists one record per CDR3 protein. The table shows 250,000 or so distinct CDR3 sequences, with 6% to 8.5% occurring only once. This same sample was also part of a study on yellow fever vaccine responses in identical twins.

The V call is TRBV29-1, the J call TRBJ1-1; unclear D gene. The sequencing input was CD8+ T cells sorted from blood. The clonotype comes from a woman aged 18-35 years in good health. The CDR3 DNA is TGCAGTGACCGACACATGAACACTGAAGCTTTCTTT. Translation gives CSDRHMNTEAFF.